This TCR beta chain comes out of a study of T-cell memory formation after mild COVID-19. Germline-derived CDR1 and CDR2 are MGHRA and YSYEKL. The CDR3 loop spans 14 amino acids. With 6 bases removed from V and 5 bases from J, the gap between germline ends came to 16 bases. This clonotype was seen more than once but under ten times. Its target is not known. Study-wide results and caveats: Clones that got smaller from day 15 to 85 had even CD4/CD8, while clones growing later tipped toward CD4+.

TCRdb recomputed calls from the 5' RACE reads with MiXCR, one row per CDR3 protein. The sample gives 250,000 to 300,000 distinct CDR3 sequences, about 16% of which show up once; about a fifth is in the top ten. The material sequenced was PBMCs or a T cell subset sorted from them (not recorded which). This TCR was sampled from a man in his late teens or twenties who had mild COVID-19 (a few samples of this study predate the infection). Cell type and time point are not known. The chain has TRBV4-1 and TRBJ1-1, with a weak D call TRBD1 (5 bases). The CDR3 protein is CASSLDGGYTEAFF. In DNA form, the CDR3 reads TGCGCCAGCAGTCTAGATGGGGGTTATACTGAAGCTTTCTTT.